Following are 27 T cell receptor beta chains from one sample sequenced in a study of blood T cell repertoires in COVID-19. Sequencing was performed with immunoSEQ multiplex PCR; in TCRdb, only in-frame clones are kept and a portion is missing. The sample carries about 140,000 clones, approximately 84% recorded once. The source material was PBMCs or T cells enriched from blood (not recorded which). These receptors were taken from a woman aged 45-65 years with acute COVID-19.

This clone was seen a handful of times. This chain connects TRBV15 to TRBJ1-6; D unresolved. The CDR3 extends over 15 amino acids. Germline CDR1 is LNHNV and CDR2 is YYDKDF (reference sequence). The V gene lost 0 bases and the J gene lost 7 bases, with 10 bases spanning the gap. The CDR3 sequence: CATSRDRPRNSPLHF. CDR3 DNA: TGTGCCACCAGCAGAGATCGCCCCAGGAATTCACCCCTCCACTTT.

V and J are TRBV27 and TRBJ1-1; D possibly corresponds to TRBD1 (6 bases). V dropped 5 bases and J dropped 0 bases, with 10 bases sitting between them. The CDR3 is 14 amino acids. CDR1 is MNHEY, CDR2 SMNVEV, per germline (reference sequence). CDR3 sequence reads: CASSPGVMNTEAFF. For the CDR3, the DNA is TGTGCCAGCAGTCCAGGGGTCATGAACACTGAAGCTTTCTTT.

The CDR3 nucleotides read TGCAGTGCTAGTCCTAGCGGAGGACCCACAGATACGCAGTATTTT. This encodes CSASPSGGPTDTQYF. V usage is TRBV20-1 and J usage is TRBJ2-3, with 7 bases aligning to TRBD2. This CDR3 is 15 amino acids long. The V gene end was trimmed by 3 bases and the J gene end by 2 bases; junction bases not matched to a gene: 8. Germline CDR1 is DFQATT and CDR2 is SNEGSKA (reference sequence).

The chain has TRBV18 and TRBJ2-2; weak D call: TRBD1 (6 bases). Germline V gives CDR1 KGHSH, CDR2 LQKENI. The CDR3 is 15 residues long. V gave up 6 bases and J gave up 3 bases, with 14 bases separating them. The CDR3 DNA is TGTGCCAGCTCTGTGAGGGGGACGCACACCGGGGAGCTGTTTTTT. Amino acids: CASSVRGTHTGELFF.

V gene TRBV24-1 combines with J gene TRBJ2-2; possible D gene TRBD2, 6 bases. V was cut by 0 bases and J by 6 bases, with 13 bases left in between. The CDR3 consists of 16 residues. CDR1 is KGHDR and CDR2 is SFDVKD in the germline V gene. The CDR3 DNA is TGTGCCACCAGTGATTTGGCGGGGCCCCGGGCCGGGGAGCTGTTTTTT. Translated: CATSDLAGPRAGELFF.

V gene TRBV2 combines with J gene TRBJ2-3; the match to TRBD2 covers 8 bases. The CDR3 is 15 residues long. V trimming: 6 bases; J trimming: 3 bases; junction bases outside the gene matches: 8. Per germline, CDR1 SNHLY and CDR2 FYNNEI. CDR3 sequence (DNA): TGTGCCAGCAGGATAAGCGGGAGCGGGACAGATACGCAGTATTTT. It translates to CASRISGSGTDTQYF.

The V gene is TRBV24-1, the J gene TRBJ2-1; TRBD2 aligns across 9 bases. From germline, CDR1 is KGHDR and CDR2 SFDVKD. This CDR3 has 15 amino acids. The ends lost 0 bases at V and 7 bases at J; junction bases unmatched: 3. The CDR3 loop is CATSDLTSGRNEQFF. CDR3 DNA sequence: TGTGCCACCAGTGATTTGACCAGCGGGAGGAATGAGCAGTTCTTC.

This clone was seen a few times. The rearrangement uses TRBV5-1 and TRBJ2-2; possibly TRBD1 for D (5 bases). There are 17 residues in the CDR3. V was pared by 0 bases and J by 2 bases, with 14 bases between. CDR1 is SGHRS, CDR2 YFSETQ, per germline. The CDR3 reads CASSLARQNQNTGELFF. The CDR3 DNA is TGCGCCAGCAGCTTGGCCCGACAGAACCAAAACACCGGGGAGCTGTTTTTT.

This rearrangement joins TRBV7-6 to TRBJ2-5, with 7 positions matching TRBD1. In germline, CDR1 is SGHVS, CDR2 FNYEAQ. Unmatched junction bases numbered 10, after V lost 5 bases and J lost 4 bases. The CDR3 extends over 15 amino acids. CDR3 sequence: CASSKNGQVRETQYF. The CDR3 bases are TGTGCCAGCAGCAAAAATGGACAGGTCCGAGAGACCCAGTACTTC.

Written as DNA, the CDR3 is TGTGCCAGCAGCCTCGGGGGGGACCAGTACTTC. It codes for CASSLGGDQYF. The chain combines TRBV7-8 with TRBJ2-5, with 8 bases lining up with TRBD2. CDR3 length: 11 amino acids. Germline CDR1 reads SGHVS; CDR2 reads FQNEAQ. V lost 5 bases and J lost 10; bases outside the gene matches: 3.

The CDR3 sequence: CASSPDRVHVLTF. CDR3 nucleotide sequence: TGTGCCAGCTCACCGGACAGGGTCCACGTCCTGACTTTC. The rearrangement links TRBV18 to TRBJ2-6, with 8 nucleotides matching TRBD1. Trimming took 3 bases from V and 11 from J; bases not matched to a gene: 3. The CDR3 has 13 residues. The germline V gene encodes CDR1 KGHSH and CDR2 LQKENI.

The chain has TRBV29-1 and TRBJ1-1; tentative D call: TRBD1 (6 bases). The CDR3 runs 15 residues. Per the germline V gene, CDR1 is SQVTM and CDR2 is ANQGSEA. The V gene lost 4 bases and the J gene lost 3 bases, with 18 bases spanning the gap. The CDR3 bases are TGCAGCGTTGCATTGTATGGGGGCTTGGACACTGAAGCTTTCTTT. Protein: CSVALYGGLDTEAFF. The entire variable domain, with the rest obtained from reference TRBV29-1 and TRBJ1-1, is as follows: SAVISQKPSRDICQRGTSLTIQCQVDSQVTMMFWYRQQPGQSLTLIATANQGSEATYESGFVIDKFPISRPNLTFSTLTVSNMSPEDSSIYLCSVALYGGLDTEAFFGQGTRLTVV.

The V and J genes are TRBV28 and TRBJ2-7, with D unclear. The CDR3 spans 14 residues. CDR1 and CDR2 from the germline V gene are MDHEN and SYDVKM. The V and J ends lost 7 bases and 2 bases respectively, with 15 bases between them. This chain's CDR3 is CASTHQASPYEQYF. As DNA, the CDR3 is TGTGCCAGCACCCATCAGGCCTCCCCCTACGAGCAGTACTTC.

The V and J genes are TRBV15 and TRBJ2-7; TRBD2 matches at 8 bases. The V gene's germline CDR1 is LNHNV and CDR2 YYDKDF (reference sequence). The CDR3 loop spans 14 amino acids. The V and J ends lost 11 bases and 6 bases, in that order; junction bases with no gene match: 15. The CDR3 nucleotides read TGTGCCCATCCCGGAGGCGGGAGGTTGATCGAGCAGTACTTC. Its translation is CAHPGGGRLIEQYF. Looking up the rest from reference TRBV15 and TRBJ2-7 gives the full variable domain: DAMVIQNPRYQVTQFGKPVTLSCSQTLNHNVMYWYQQKSSQAPKLLFHYYDKDFNNEADTPDNFQSRRPNTSFCFLDIRSPGLGDTAMYLCAHPGGGRLIEQYFGPGTRLTVT.

Here the CDR3 DNA reads TGTGCCAGCAGCTCTAATCCCCCCGACAGAGATAATGAAAAACTGTTTTTT. Its translation is CASSSNPPDRDNEKLFF. The chain links TRBV7-8 to TRBJ1-4, with D possibly matching TRBD1 (5 bases). The CDR3 totals 17 residues. The germline CDR1 and CDR2 sequences are SGHVS and FQNEAQ. V was pared by 4 bases and J by 4 bases, with 19 bases between.

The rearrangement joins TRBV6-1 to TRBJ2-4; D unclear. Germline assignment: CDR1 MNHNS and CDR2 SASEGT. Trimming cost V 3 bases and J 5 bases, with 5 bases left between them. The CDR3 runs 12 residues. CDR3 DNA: TGTGCCAGCAGTGAGACACAAAACATTCAGTACTTC. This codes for CASSETQNIQYF.

CDR3 loop: CASSILVEQGDQPQHF. In DNA form, the CDR3 reads TGTGCCAGCTCTATCCTAGTGGAGCAGGGTGATCAGCCCCAGCATTTT. The chain joins TRBV28 to TRBJ1-5, with D perhaps matching TRBD1 (5 bases). Germline V gene sequence: CDR1 MDHEN, CDR2 SYDVKM. The germline V and J ends were trimmed by 8 bases and 5 bases, with 22 bases remaining between them. This CDR3 contains 16 residues.

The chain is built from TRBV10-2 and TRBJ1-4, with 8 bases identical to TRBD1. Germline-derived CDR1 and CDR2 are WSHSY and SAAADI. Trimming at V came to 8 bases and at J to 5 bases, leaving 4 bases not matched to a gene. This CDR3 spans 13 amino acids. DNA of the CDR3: TGCGCCAGCTGCAGGGGGCCCAATGAAAAACTGTTTTTT. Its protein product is CASCRGPNEKLFF.

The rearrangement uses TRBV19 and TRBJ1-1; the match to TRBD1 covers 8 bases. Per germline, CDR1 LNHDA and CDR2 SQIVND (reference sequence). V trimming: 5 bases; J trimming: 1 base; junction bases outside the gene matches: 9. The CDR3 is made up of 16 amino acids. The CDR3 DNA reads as TGTGCCAGTAGTTCTTCCCTCGGACAGGGGAACACTGAAGCTTTCTTT. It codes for CASSSSLGQGNTEAFF.

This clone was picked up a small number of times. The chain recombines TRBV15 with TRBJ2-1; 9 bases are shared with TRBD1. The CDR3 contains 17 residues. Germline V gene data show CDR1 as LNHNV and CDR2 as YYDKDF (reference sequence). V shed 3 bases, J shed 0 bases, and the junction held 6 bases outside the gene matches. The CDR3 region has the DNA TGTGCCACCAGCAGGACAGGGACAGGGAGCTCCTACAATGAGCAGTTCTTC. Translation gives CATSRTGTGSSYNEQFF. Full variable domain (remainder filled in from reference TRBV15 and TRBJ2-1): DAMVIQNPRYQVTQFGKPVTLSCSQTLNHNVMYWYQQKSSQAPKLLFHYYDKDFNNEADTPDNFQSRRPNTSFCFLDIRSPGLGDTAMYLCATSRTGTGSSYNEQFFGPGTRLTVL.

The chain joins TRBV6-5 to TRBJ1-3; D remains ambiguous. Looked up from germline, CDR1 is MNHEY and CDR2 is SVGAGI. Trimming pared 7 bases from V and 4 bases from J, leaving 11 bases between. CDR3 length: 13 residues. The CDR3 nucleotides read TGTGCCAGCAAGGAGGGAGGGGGAAACACCATATATTTT. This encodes CASKEGGGNTIYF.

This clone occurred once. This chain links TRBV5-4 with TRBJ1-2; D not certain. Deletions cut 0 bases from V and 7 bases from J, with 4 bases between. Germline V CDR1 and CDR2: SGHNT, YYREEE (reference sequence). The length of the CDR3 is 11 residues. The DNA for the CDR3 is TGTGCCAGCAGCTTGGTCGGTGGCTACACCTTC. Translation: CASSLVGGYTF. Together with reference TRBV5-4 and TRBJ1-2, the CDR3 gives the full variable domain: ETGVTQSPTHLIKTRGQQVTLRCSSQSGHNTVSWYQQALGQGPQFIFQYYREEENGRGNFPPRFSGLQFPNYSSELNVNALELDDSALYLCASSLVGGYTFGSGTRLTVV.

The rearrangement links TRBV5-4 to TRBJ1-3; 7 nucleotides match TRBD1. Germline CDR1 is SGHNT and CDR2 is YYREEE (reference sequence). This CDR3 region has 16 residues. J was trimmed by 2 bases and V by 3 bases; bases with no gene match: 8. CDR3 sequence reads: CASSSYTGAAGNTIYF. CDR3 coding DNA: TGTGCCAGCAGCTCGTACACAGGGGCGGCTGGAAACACCATATATTTT.

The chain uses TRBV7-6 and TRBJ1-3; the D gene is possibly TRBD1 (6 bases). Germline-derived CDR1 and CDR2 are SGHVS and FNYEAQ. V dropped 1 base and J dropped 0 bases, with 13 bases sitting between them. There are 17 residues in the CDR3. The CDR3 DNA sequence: TGTGCCAGCAGCTTAGGAGGGGGTCCCCTCTCTGGAAACACCATATATTTT. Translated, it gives CASSLGGGPLSGNTIYF.

CDR3 DNA sequence: TGTGCCAGCAGTGAAGGGGGCACAGGGGGCGGCTATGGCTACACCTTC. Translated, it gives CASSEGGTGGGYGYTF. The chain combines TRBV6-1 with TRBJ1-2, with 9 bases that match TRBD1. The CDR3 is 16 amino acids. Trimming at V came to 1 base and at J to 4 bases, leaving 7 bases not matched to a gene. Germline CDR1 and CDR2: MNHNS and SASEGT.

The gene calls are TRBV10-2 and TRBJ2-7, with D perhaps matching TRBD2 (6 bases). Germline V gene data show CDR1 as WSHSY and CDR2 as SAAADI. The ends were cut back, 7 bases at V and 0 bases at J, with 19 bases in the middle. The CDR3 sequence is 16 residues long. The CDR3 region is CASIKVFGGNSYEQYF. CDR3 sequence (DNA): TGCGCCAGCATCAAGGTCTTTGGCGGGAACTCCTACGAGCAGTACTTC.

Here the CDR3 DNA reads TGTGCCAGCAGCGCTACAGGGGAGGTTCACGGCTACACCTTC. It codes for CASSATGEVHGYTF. J is TRBJ1-2 and V is TRBV2; 7 nucleotides agree with TRBD1. Trimming at V came to 6 bases and at J to 8 bases, leaving 12 bases not matched to a gene. There are 14 residues in the CDR3. The germline gives CDR1 SNHLY, CDR2 FYNNEI.